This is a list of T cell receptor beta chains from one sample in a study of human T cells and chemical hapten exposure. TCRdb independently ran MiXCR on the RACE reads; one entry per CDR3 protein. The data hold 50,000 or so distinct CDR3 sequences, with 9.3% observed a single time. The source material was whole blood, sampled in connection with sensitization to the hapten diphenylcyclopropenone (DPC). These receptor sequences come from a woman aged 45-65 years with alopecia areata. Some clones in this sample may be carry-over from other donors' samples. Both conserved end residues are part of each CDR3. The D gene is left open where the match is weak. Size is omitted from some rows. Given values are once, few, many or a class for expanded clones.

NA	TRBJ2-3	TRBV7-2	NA	CASSWKGSTDTQYF	TGTGCCAGCAGCTGGAAAGGAAGCACAGATACGCAGTATTTT
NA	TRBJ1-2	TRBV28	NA	CASRSDGGYTF	TGTGCCAGCAGGTCAGATGGGGGCTACACCTTC
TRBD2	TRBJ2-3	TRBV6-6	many	CASSYSRGRGSRADTQYF	TGTGCCAGCAGTTACTCGCGGGGTCGCGGGAGTCGGGCAGATACGCAGTATTTT
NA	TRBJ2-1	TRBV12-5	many	CASGLVQGSNEQFF	TGTGCTAGTGGTTTGGTACAGGGCTCGAATGAGCAGTTCTTC
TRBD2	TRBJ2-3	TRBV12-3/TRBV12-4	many	CASSPLAGGPLPQYF	TGTGCCAGCAGTCCACTAGCGGGAGGGCCTCTCCCGCAGTATTTT
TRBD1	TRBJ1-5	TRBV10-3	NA	CASTQGAGNQPQHF	TGTGCCAGCACTCAGGGGGCTGGCAATCAGCCCCAGCATTTT
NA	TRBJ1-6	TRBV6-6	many	CASSYADNSPLHF	TGTGCCAGCAGTTACGCGGATAATTCACCCCTCCACTTT
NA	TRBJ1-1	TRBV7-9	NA	CASSPNSWQQAEAFF	TGTGCCAGCAGCCCTAACAGTTGGCAGCAGGCTGAAGCTTTCTTT
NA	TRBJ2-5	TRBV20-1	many	CSARDLDWRQETQYF	TGCAGTGCTAGAGATCTTGACTGGCGCCAAGAGACCCAGTACTTC
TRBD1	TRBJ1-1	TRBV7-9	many	CASSAGQEPLNTEAFF	TGTGCCAGCAGCGCAGGACAGGAACCTCTGAACACTGAAGCTTTCTTT
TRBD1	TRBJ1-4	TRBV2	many	CASSGQGFDEKLFF	TGTGCCAGCAGTGGACAGGGCTTCGATGAAAAACTGTTTTTT
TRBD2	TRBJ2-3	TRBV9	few	CASSVGLAGGGTDTQYF	TGTGCCAGCAGCGTCGGCCTAGCGGGAGGGGGTACAGATACGCAGTATTTT
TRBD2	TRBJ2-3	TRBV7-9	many	CASSSSSGRPTDTQYF	TGTGCCAGCAGCTCAAGTAGCGGGAGGCCGACAGATACGCAGTATTTT
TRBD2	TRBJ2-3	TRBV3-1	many	CASSPQRRENTQYF	TGTGCCAGCAGCCCCCAAAGGCGGGAGAATACGCAGTATTTT
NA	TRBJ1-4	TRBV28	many	CASSIHTTNEKLFF	TGTGCCAGCAGTATCCACACAACTAATGAAAAACTGTTTTTT
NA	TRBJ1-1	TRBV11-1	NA	CASSRGLNTEAFF	TGTGCCAGCAGCCGAGGACTGAACACTGAAGCTTTCTTT
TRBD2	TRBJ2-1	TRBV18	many	CASSGLAGGDNEQFF	TGTGCCAGCTCGGGACTCGCGGGAGGGGACAATGAGCAGTTCTTC
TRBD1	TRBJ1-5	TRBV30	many	CACTGTVNQPQHF	TGTGCCTGTACCGGGACAGTGAATCAGCCCCAGCATTTT
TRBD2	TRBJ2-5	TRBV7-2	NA	CASSLEAGETQYF	TGTGCCAGCAGCTTAGAAGCGGGGGAGACCCAGTACTTC
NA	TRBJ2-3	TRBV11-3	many	CASSFGGTDTQYF	TGTGCCAGCAGCTTCGGGGGAACAGATACGCAGTATTTT
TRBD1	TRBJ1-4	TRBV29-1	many	CSVITGDEKLFF	TGCAGCGTTATTACAGGGGACGAAAAACTGTTTTTT
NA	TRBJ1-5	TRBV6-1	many	CASTLEGNQPQHF	TGTGCCAGCACCCTGGAAGGGAACCAGCCCCAGCATTTT
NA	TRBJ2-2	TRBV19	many	CASSTQMNTGELFF	TGTGCCAGTAGTACGCAAATGAACACCGGGGAGCTGTTTTTT
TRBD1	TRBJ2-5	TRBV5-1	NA	CASRTGGSQETQYF	TGCGCCAGCAGGACAGGGGGTTCTCAAGAGACCCAGTACTTC
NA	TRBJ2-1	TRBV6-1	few	CASSEIVLAASYNEQFF	TGTGCCAGCAGTGAAATTGTTTTGGCGGCCTCCTACAATGAGCAGTTCTTC
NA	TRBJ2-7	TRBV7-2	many	CASSLYSGSSYEQYF	TGTGCCAGCAGTCTCTATAGCGGTAGCTCCTACGAGCAGTACTTC
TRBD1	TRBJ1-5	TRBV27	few	CASSRSGTGGLGNQPQHF	TGTGCCAGCAGTCGTTCCGGGACAGGGGGATTGGGCAATCAGCCCCAGCATTTT
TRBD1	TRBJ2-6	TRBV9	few	CASSVVQGAPGANVLTF	TGTGCCAGCAGCGTAGTACAGGGGGCCCCAGGGGCCAACGTCCTGACTTTC
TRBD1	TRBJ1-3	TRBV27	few	CASSRATGAGNTIYF	TGTGCCAGCTCCCGAGCGACAGGGGCTGGAAACACCATATATTTT
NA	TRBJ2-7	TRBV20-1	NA	CSASRRLEQYF	TGCAGTGCCTCGCGGCGCCTCGAGCAGTACTTC
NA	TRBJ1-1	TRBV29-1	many	CSVTAVTGKLNTEAFF	TGCAGCGTCACTGCTGTAACAGGGAAGTTGAACACTGAAGCTTTCTTT
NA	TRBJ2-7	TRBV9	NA	CASSSPTGLDEQYF	TGTGCCAGCAGCTCCCCCACAGGGTTGGACGAGCAGTACTTC
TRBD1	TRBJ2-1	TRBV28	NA	CATNLGTAYNEQFF	TGTGCCACCAACCTCGGGACAGCCTACAATGAGCAGTTCTTC
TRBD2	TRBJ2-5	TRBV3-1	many	CASSQGTSGTVETQYF	TGTGCCAGCAGCCAGGGGACTAGCGGGACTGTGGAGACCCAGTACTTC
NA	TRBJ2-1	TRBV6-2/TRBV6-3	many	CASSTRGQLKDNEQFF	TGTGCCAGCAGTACAAGGGGACAATTAAAAGACAATGAGCAGTTCTTC
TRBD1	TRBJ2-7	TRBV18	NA	CASSPGTGPYEQYF	TGTGCCAGCTCACCCGGGACAGGTCCCTACGAGCAGTACTTC
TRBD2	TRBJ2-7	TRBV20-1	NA	CSANPSGRALRQYF	TGCAGTGCTAATCCTAGCGGGAGGGCCCTCAGGCAGTACTTC
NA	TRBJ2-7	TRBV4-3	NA	CASSQDYLGRQYF	TGCGCCAGCAGCCAAGACTATTTGGGGAGGCAGTACTTC
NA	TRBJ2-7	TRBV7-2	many	CASSLSYYLSSYEQYF	TGTGCCAGCAGCTTATCGTACTACTTGAGCTCCTACGAGCAGTACTTC
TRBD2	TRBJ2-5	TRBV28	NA	CASSFAGVPETQYF	TGTGCCAGCAGTTTCGCGGGAGTTCCAGAGACCCAGTACTTC
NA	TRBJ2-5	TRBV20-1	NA	CSARDPGEPKTQYF	TGCAGTGCTAGAGATCCAGGGGAGCCGAAGACCCAGTACTTC
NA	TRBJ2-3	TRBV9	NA	CASSLLINTDTQYF	TGTGCCAGCAGCCTCCTCATTAACACAGATACGCAGTATTTT
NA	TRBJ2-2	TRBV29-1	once	CSARVVGELFF	TGCAGCGCCAGAGTCGTAGGGGAGCTGTTTTTT
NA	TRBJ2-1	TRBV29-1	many	CSVVTYNEQFF	TGCAGCGTTGTAACTTACAATGAGCAGTTCTTC
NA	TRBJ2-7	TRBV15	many	CATSRDPGGSSYEQYF	TGTGCCACCAGCAGAGACCCCGGGGGTAGCTCCTACGAGCAGTACTTC
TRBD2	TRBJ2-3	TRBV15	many	CATSRGDYTDTQYF	TGTGCCACCAGCAGAGGGGACTATACAGATACGCAGTATTTT
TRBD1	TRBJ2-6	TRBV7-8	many	CASSPDRAVANVLTF	TGTGCCAGCAGCCCGGACAGGGCCGTCGCCAACGTCCTGACTTTC
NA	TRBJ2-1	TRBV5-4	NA	CASSLGLVAYNEQFF	TGTGCCAGCAGCTTGGGCCTAGTCGCCTACAATGAGCAGTTCTTC
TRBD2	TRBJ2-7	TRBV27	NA	CASSLWREADCRCEQYF	TGTGCCAGCAGTTTATGGCGGGAGGCCGATTGCCGTTGCGAGCAGTACTTC
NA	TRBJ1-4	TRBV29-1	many	CSAGGGPEKLFF	TGCAGCGCTGGCGGGGGTCCTGAAAAACTGTTTTTT
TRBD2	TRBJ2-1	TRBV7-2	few	CASSWTSGSDEQFF	TGTGCCAGCAGCTGGACTAGCGGGAGTGATGAGCAGTTCTTC
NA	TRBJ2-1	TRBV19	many	CASRGSYNEQFF	TGTGCCAGTAGAGGGTCTTACAATGAGCAGTTCTTC
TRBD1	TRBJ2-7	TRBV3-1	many	CASSQDPPGTGSYEQYF	TGTGCCAGCAGCCAAGATCCCCCCGGGACAGGGAGCTACGAGCAGTACTTC